This T cell receptor (beta chain) comes out of a study of T-cell reconstitution after alpha-beta-depleted transplantation in children. This clonotype was counted between two and nine times. Unique molecular identifiers were used in preparing the TCRbeta library. TCRdb reprocessed the PCR reads with MiXCR, giving one entry per CDR3 protein. Of 600,000 to 800,000 distinct CDR3 sequences listed, roughly 14% are singletons. Sample: PBMCs, taken before TCRalphabeta/CD19-depleted stem cell transplant. The clonotype comes from a girl aged 2-10 years with congenital amegakaryocytic thrombocytopenia, due to receive a stem cell transplant.

The CDR3 loop reads CASGGTAAYEQYF. The CDR3 nucleotides read TGTGCCAGCGGAGGGACGGCTGCCTACGAGCAGTACTTC. The J gene is TRBJ2-7, the V gene TRBV6-2 or TRBV6-3, with D possibly being TRBD2 (6 bases). The V end was cut by 8 bases, the J end by 2 bases, with 13 bases between. The CDR3 has 13 amino acids. CDR1 and CDR2 from the germline V gene are MNHEY and SVGEGT.